This T cell receptor beta chain comes out of a study of CD8+ T cells in alopecia areata. Cell sorting on a FACSAria was used to separate CD4+ and CD8+ T cells from the PBMCs. RNA was extracted and reverse transcribed into cDNA as the sequencing template. Method: immunoSEQ multiplex PCR; TCRdb's copy keeps in-frame clones and lacks some. This sample carries about 110,000 clones, approximately 59% of them seen once, and the ten largest clones take more than 20%. General study findings and limits: Higher clonality was seen in lesional scalp than in normal scalp, especially in alopecia totalis/universalis. Scalp data also include sequences from resident alphabeta T cells of normal skin.

With regard to this clone: Antigen specificity is unknown.

This CDR3 comprises 14 residues. The germline CDR1 and CDR2 sequences are SGHVS and FNYEAQ. V lost 0 bases and J 4 bases, leaving 7 bases between the germline ends. This sequence originates from a human donor in good health. Specimen: CD8+ T cells sorted from blood. This chain links TRBV7-6 with TRBJ2-1; no reliable D call. DNA of the CDR3: TGTGCCAGCAGCTTAGCGGGCTCTTACAATGAGCAGTTCTTC. This codes for CASSLAGSYNEQFF.